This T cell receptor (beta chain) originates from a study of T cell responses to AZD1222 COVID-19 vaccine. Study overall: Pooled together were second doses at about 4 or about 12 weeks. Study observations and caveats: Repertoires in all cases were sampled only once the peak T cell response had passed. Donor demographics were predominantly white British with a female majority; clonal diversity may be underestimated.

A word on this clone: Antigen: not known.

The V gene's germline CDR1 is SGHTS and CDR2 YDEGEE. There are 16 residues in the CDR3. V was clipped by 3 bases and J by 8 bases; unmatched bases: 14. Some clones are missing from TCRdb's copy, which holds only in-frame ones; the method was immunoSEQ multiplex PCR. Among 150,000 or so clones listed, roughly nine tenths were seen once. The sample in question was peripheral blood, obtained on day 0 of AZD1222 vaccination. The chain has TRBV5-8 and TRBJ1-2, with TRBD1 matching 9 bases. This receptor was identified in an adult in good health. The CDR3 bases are TGTGCCAGCAGCTCGCAACTTGGACAGGGGCTGGGAGGCTACACCTTC. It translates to CASSSQLGQGLGGYTF. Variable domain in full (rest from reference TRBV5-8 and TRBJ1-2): EAGVTQSPTHLIKTRGQQATLRCSPISGHTSVYWYQQALGLGLQFLLWYDEGEERNRGNFPPRFSGRQFPNYSSELNVNALELEDSALYLCASSSQLGQGLGGYTFGSGTRLTVV.